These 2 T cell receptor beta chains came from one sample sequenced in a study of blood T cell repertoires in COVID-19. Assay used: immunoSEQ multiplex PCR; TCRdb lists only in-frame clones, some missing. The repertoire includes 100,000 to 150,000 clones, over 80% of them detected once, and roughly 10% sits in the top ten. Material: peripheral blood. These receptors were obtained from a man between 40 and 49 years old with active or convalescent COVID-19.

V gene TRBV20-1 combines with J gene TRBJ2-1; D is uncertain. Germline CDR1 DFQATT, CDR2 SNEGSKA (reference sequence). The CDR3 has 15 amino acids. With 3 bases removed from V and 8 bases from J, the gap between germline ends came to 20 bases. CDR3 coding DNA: TGCAGTGCTAGTCCCCTCCGGCTAGGTAAGGATGAGCAGTTCTTC. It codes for CSASPLRLGKDEQFF.

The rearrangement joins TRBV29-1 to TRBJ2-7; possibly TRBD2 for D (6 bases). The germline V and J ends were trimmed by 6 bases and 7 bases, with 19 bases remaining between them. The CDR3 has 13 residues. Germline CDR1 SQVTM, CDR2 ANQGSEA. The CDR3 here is CSVLRDSLGEQYF. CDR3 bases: TGCAGCGTGTTGCGGGACTCCCTTGGGGAGCAGTACTTC.